The 25 T cell receptor beta chains listed next were all sequenced from one sample in a study of response to subunit inactivated influenza vaccine (dated by TCRdb to the late 2010s). Preparation of the library involved RT-PCR. Sequencing was carried out with an Illumina HiSeq 2500. TCRdb itself trimmed the public reads at Q25 with fastp, ran MiXCR and retained productive beta chains. One record per CDR3 amino acid sequence lists the most common genes and DNA. For this sample the table gives about 520,000 distinct CDR3 sequences, of which around 7.9% were detected only once. Under 15% of the sample is in the top ten clones. The sample here was PBMCs from blood, taken around 25 months after vaccination. These receptor sequences come from a man aged 50-75 years who received an inactivated influenza vaccine. Donor details come from another sample of the same person, matched by shared clones.

The CDR3 nucleotides are TGTGCCAGCAGCAGAACTGGGACTAGCGGATCCTACGAGCAGTACTTC. Translation gives CASSRTGTSGSYEQYF. The genes are TRBV11-2 and TRBJ2-7, with 11 bases lining up with TRBD2. Trimming at V came to 5 bases and at J to 1 base, leaving 7 bases not matched to a gene. The CDR3 extends over 16 amino acids. CDR1 is SGHAT, CDR2 FQNNGV, per germline.

A few counts support this clonotype. V is TRBV5-1 and J is TRBJ2-1, with D tentatively TRBD1 (5 bases). Per germline, CDR1 SGHRS and CDR2 YFSETQ. Trimming pared 0 bases from V and 6 bases from J, leaving 13 bases between. This CDR3 region has 15 residues. CDR3 loop: CASSLGLTAANEQFF. CDR3 nucleotides: TGCGCCAGCAGCTTGGGGTTGACAGCCGCCAATGAGCAGTTCTTC.

CDR3 amino acids: CASSYSASGGWTQYF. The CDR3 bases are TGTGCCAGCAGTTACTCGGCTAGCGGTGGTTGGACCCAGTACTTC. This sequence joins TRBV6-5 and TRBJ2-5; 7 nucleotides line up with TRBD2. With 0 bases clipped from V and 7 bases from J, the junction kept 8 bases outside the gene matches. The CDR3 spans 15 residues. CDR1 is MNHEY, CDR2 SVGAGI, per germline.

The J gene is TRBJ2-7, the V gene TRBV5-1; TRBD1 matches at 7 bases. Germline V gene lookup returns CDR1 SGHRS and CDR2 YFSETQ. This CDR3 has 15 residues. V dropped 3 bases and J dropped 2; count of bases not matched to a gene: 8. CDR3 protein: CASSWAGDSTYEQYF. In DNA form, the CDR3 reads TGCGCCAGCAGCTGGGCTGGGGACAGCACCTACGAGCAGTACTTC.

The chain couples TRBV10-3 to TRBJ2-1, with a tentative D call TRBD1 (5 bases). Trimming removed 6 bases at V and 9 bases at J, with 21 bases between. The CDR3 has 15 amino acids. Germline values: CDR1 ENHRY, CDR2 SYGVKD. The CDR3 loop is CAISDSGATPSEQFF. CDR3 in DNA: TGTGCCATCAGCGACAGTGGCGCGACTCCAAGTGAGCAGTTCTTC.

The table lists this clonotype with a few counts. The chain couples TRBV4-1 to TRBJ1-1; 12 bases map to TRBD1. Germline trimming cut 1 base from V and 1 base from J; bases unmatched to any gene: 7. The germline gives CDR1 MGHRA, CDR2 YSYEKL. The CDR3 contains 18 residues. The CDR3 DNA reads TGCGCCAGCAGCCAAGGGCCGGGACAGGGGGCGGGGAACACTGAAGCTTTCTTT. It is translated as CASSQGPGQGAGNTEAFF.

This clonotype appeared a few times. This chain links TRBV3-1 with TRBJ1-1; D is unclear. The CDR3 runs to 15 residues. V was cut by 3 bases and J by 6 bases, with 17 bases left in between. Germline V gene sequence: CDR1 LGHDT, CDR2 YNNKEL (reference sequence). The CDR3 protein is CASSQGPISSSEAFF. The DNA of the CDR3 is TGTGCCAGCAGCCAGGGTCCAATCTCCTCCTCTGAAGCTTTCTTT.

This clonotype was picked up many times. V usage is TRBV7-2 and J usage is TRBJ2-2, with unresolved D. CDR1 is SGHTA and CDR2 is FQGNSA in the germline V gene. Trimming removed 5 bases from V and 5 bases from J, with 9 bases in between. This CDR3 region has 13 residues. The CDR3 sequence: CASSLVLTGELFF. The CDR3 bases are TGTGCCAGCAGCCTAGTCTTAACCGGGGAGCTGTTTTTT.

This clonotype was found a few times. The chain couples TRBV21-1 to TRBJ2-7; the DNA was not compared with TRBD1, the D call given in the table. TRBV21-1 is a known pseudogene. CDR3 length equals 16 residues. CDR3 in amino acids: CASSNLRGSPSYEQYF. The CDR3 DNA is TGTGCCAGCAGCAATTTACGGGGCTCCCCCTCCTACGAGCAGTACTTC.

The V and J genes are TRBV9 and TRBJ2-1, with D possibly TRBD1 on 6 matching bases. Germline CDR1 SGDLS, CDR2 YYNGEE. The V gene lost 4 bases and the J gene lost 6 bases, with 17 bases spanning the gap. This CDR3 contains 15 residues. DNA for the CDR3: TGTGCCAGCAGCACTGGTACAGGGACGTCCAATGAGCAGTTCTTC. Protein: CASSTGTGTSNEQFF.

This clonotype has more than one count but fewer than ten. A clone one base away is much larger, so this may be a read error. The chain is built from TRBV12-3 or TRBV12-4 and TRBJ2-3; D is tentatively TRBD1 or TRBD2 (6 bases each). There are 17 residues in the CDR3. The DNA for the CDR3 is TGTACCAGCAGCGCTGGCTCCGGGGGCTGGAGCACAGATACGCAGTATTTT. As protein: CTSSAGSGGWSTDTQYF.

CDR3 in amino acids: CAISDARASREQYF. The DNA of the CDR3 is TGTGCCATCAGTGACGCCAGGGCCTCTCGCGAGCAGTACTTC. The chain has TRBV10-3 and TRBJ2-7; weak D call: TRBD1 (5 bases). This CDR3 has 14 amino acids. Trimming pared 3 bases from V and 6 bases from J, leaving 15 bases between. In germline, CDR1 is ENHRY, CDR2 SYGVKD.

The table lists this clonotype with many counts. This chain joins TRBV12-3 or TRBV12-4 and TRBJ2-3, with TRBD2 matching 15 bases. The CDR3 sequence is 16 residues long. With V trimmed by 6 bases and J by 8 bases, 9 bases remained unmatched. CDR3 bases: TGTGCCAGCAGCTCCGGGACTAGCGGGGGGCTTGGTACGCAGTATTTT. This sequence encodes CASSSGTSGGLGTQYF.

This sequence joins TRBV20-1 and TRBJ1-5, with D possibly matching TRBD1 (6 bases). In germline, CDR1 is DFQATT, CDR2 SNEGSKA (reference sequence). This CDR3 comprises 15 residues. V lost 0 bases and J lost 2, with 11 bases in between. The CDR3 sequence: CSARDSRTGNQPQHF. In DNA form, the CDR3 reads TGCAGTGCTAGAGATTCTCGGACAGGCAATCAGCCCCAGCATTTT.

The chain is built from TRBV6-2 or TRBV6-3 and TRBJ2-7; 9 bases agree with TRBD2. The J segment lost 3 bases and the V segment lost 6 bases, leaving 12 bases of the junction unmatched. This CDR3 is 16 amino acids long. Germline CDR1 MNHEY, CDR2 SVGEGT. The CDR3 DNA reads as TGTGCCAGCAGCCTCAGGGTAGCGGGGGTGTTCTACGAGCAGTACTTC. Translation gives CASSLRVAGVFYEQYF.

This clonotype was seen ten or more times. The chain uses TRBV5-1 and TRBJ2-5, with no clear D. The V gene lost 0 bases and the J gene lost 3 bases, with 6 bases spanning the gap. Germline V CDR1 and CDR2: SGHRS, YFSETQ. The length of the CDR3 is 13 residues. The CDR3 DNA reads as TGCGCCAGCAGCTTGGTCGGTAAAGAGACCCAGTACTTC. Its protein is CASSLVGKETQYF.

Note on this clonotype: A much bigger clone sits one base away, suggesting this may be a read error. This chain joins TRBV7-9 and TRBJ2-7; possible D gene TRBD1, 6 bases. V shed 5 bases and J shed 0 bases, with 8 bases lying between them. The germline CDR1 and CDR2 sequences are SEHNR and FQNEAQ (reference sequence). CDR3 length equals 13 residues. The CDR3 DNA is TGTGCCAGCAGCAACAGGGCCTCCTACGAGCAGTACTTC. This sequence encodes CASSNRASYEQYF. Looking up the rest from reference TRBV7-9 and TRBJ2-7 gives the full variable domain: DTGVSQNPRHKITKRGQNVTFRCDPISEHNRLYWYRQTLGQGPEFLTYFQNEAQLEKSRLLSDRFSAERPKGSFSTLEIQRTEQGDSAMYLCASSNRASYEQYFGPGTRLTVT.

This clonotype was seen only a few times. The V call is TRBV5-6, the J call TRBJ2-3; TRBD1 or TRBD2 may be the D gene (5 bases each). CDR1 and CDR2 from the germline V gene are SGHDT and YYEEEE. The V and J ends lost 1 base and 2 bases respectively, with 14 bases between them. This CDR3 is 16 amino acids long. The DNA for the CDR3 is TGTGCCAGCAGCTTGTTCTGGGACGGGGACACAGATACGCAGTATTTT. Residues: CASSLFWDGDTDTQYF.

In its sample, this clonotype was seen a few times. This rearrangement joins TRBV6-5 to TRBJ2-7; no reliable D call. The germline V gene has CDR1 MNHEY and CDR2 SVGAGI. Trimming stripped 1 base from V and 5 bases from J, with 3 bases between. The CDR3 has 11 residues. CDR3 nucleotides: TGTGCCAGCAGTTACTACCACGAGCAGTACTTC. Protein sequence: CASSYYHEQYF.

V usage is TRBV9 and J usage is TRBJ1-1; no firm D call. Germline-derived CDR1 and CDR2 are SGDLS and YYNGEE. CDR3 length: 12 residues. Trimming shortened V by 4 bases and J by 7 bases, and 11 bases separated the two germline ends. The CDR3 loop is CASSRVAHEAFF. CDR3 in DNA: TGTGCCAGCAGCAGAGTTGCGCATGAAGCTTTCTTT.

This clonotype appeared many times. V gene TRBV4-3 combines with J gene TRBJ1-5; the D is unclear. Germline-derived CDR1 and CDR2 are LGHNA and YSLEER. The length of the CDR3 is 15 residues. The V end was cut by 0 bases, the J end by 1 base, with 7 bases between. Here the CDR3 reads CASSQDMGSNQPQHF. The CDR3 coding sequence is TGCGCCAGCAGCCAAGACATGGGGAGCAATCAGCCCCAGCATTTT.

This clonotype appeared many times. The V and J genes are TRBV12-3 or TRBV12-4 and TRBJ1-1; D gene ambiguous. The CDR3 runs 15 residues. Trimming took off 5 bases at V and 1 base at J, with 14 bases between the two ends. CDR3 nucleotides: TGTGCCAGCAGTCCAACACCTGACAAGAACACTGAAGCTTTCTTT. Its translation is CASSPTPDKNTEAFF.

The chain combines TRBV24-1 with TRBJ2-1; 10 bases map to TRBD1. Germline CDR1 is KGHDR and CDR2 is SFDVKD. This CDR3 spans 16 amino acids. J was trimmed by 5 bases and V by 4 bases; bases with no gene match: 7. CDR3 in amino acids: CATSDRTGGRHNEQFF. For the CDR3, the DNA is TGTGCCACCAGTGACCGGACAGGGGGAAGACACAATGAGCAGTTCTTC.

The chain is built from TRBV3-1 and TRBJ1-2; possibly TRBD1 for D (5 bases). The CDR3 has 14 amino acids. V lost 1 base, J lost 8 bases, and 14 bases lay in between. CDR1 is LGHDT and CDR2 is YNNKEL in the germline V gene (reference sequence). DNA of the CDR3: TGTGCCAGCAGCCAAGCGGTATTCGGGGCAGGCTACACCTTC. This encodes CASSQAVFGAGYTF.

This clonotype was seen repeatedly, ten times or more. The chain combines TRBV12-3 or TRBV12-4 with TRBJ2-2; TRBD2 matches at 10 bases. Trimming took 8 bases from V and 7 from J; bases not matched to a gene: 10. The CDR3 loop spans 15 amino acids. In DNA form, the CDR3 reads TGTGCCAGCGGCCCTCTAGCGGGAGTAGGCGGGGAGCTGTTTTTT. The encoded protein is CASGPLAGVGGELFF.